A selection of T cell receptor beta chains follows, all from one sample in a study of blood T cell repertoires in COVID-19. The assay was immunoSEQ multiplex PCR, and TCRdb's table has in-frame clones only and misses some. Among 95,000 to 100,000 clones listed, around 85% were seen once. Specimen: peripheral blood. The source is a woman aged 70-85 years with active or convalescent COVID-19. The CDR3 runs from the conserved cysteine through the conserved F or W. D genes are given only for firm matches. Clone size is stated in some rows and not others, as once, few, many or a class when expanded.

D gene	V gene	clone size	J gene	CDR3 DNA	CDR3 protein
TRBD1	TRBV6-5	NA	TRBJ1-5	TGTGCCAGCAGAAAAACAGGGGCAACAAATCAGCCCCAGCATTTT	CASRKTGATNQPQHF
NA	TRBV10-2	NA	TRBJ2-1	TGCGCCAGCAGTGCTGCGACTAGTCAGGGAGATAATGAGCAGTTCTTC	CASSAATSQGDNEQFF
NA	TRBV18	NA	TRBJ1-2	TGTGCCAGCTCACCAAAACAGAATAACTATGGCTACACCTTC	CASSPKQNNYGYTF
NA	TRBV19	NA	TRBJ2-2	TGTGCCAGTTCGACCAGCGGGAACACCGGGGAGCTGTTTTTT	CASSTSGNTGELFF
TRBD2	TRBV7-9	NA	TRBJ2-1	TGTGCCAGCAGCTTAGCGGTTAGCGGGGGGTCTAACAATGAGCAGTTCTTC	CASSLAVSGGSNNEQFF
TRBD2	TRBV5-1	NA	TRBJ2-3	TGCGCCAGCAGCTTCGGCCTAGCGGGAAAGCCAGATACGCAGTATTTT	CASSFGLAGKPDTQYF
TRBD2	TRBV7-2	NA	TRBJ2-7	TGTGCCAGCAGCTCAGGCCCGCCAGGGACTAGCGGGAGGAAGAGCGAGCAGTACTTC	CASSSGPPGTSGRKSEQYF
TRBD2	TRBV5-1	NA	TRBJ2-3	TGCGCCAGCAGCTTGGTCGCTAGCGGGAGGTTATCAGATACGCAGTATTTT	CASSLVASGRLSDTQYF
TRBD1	TRBV28	NA	TRBJ2-4	TGTGCCAGCAGGGAAACGGGACAGGGGGCAACCAAAAACATTCAGTACTTC	CASRETGQGATKNIQYF
TRBD1	TRBV5-4	NA	TRBJ1-6	TGTGCCAGCAGTTCTACCGGGACAGGGCCTTCACCCCTCCACTTT	CASSSTGTGPSPLHF
NA	TRBV6-5	NA	TRBJ2-6	TGTGCCAGCGCAACGTTTAGCTCTGGGGCCAACGTCCTGACTTTC	CASATFSSGANVLTF
TRBD1	TRBV5-1	NA	TRBJ1-2	TGCGCCAGCAGCTTGGCTGCGGGACAGGGTTCCTATGGCTACACCTTC	CASSLAAGQGSYGYTF
TRBD1	TRBV28	NA	TRBJ1-2	TGTGCCAGCAGTTTACCCGGACAGGGCTATGGCTACACCTTC	CASSLPGQGYGYTF
NA	TRBV5-1	NA	TRBJ2-7	TGCGCCAGCAGCTCCCCTGGACATTCCTACGAGCAGTACTTC	CASSSPGHSYEQYF
TRBD1	TRBV2	NA	TRBJ1-3	TGTGCCAGCAGGTCAGGGGGCTCTGGAAACACCATATATTTT	CASRSGGSGNTIYF
NA	TRBV10-3	NA	TRBJ1-5	TGTGCCATCAGTAACACTAGCAATCAGCCCCAGCATTTT	CAISNTSNQPQHF
TRBD1	TRBV18	NA	TRBJ2-2	TGTGCCAGCTCAAACTGGGACAGGGATAACACCGGGGAGCTGTTTTTT	CASSNWDRDNTGELFF
TRBD1	TRBV7-6	NA	TRBJ2-2	TGTGCCTCGGTCCGGGACAGGGGGACCACCGGGGAGCTGTTTTTT	CASVRDRGTTGELFF
TRBD2	TRBV7-6	once	TRBJ2-7	TGTGCCAGCAGCTCCCAAAGCGGGAGTGGGTACGAGCAGTACTTC	CASSSQSGSGYEQYF
NA	TRBV28	NA	TRBJ2-7	TGTGCCACCGCGGGACAGAACTCCTACGAGCAGTACTTC	CATAGQNSYEQYF
TRBD2	TRBV3-1/TRBV3-2	once	TRBJ2-1	TGTGCCAGCAGCCAAGTCCTTGCGGGGGGGATAACCTACAATGAGCAGTTCTTC	CASSQVLAGGITYNEQFF
TRBD2	TRBV24-1	NA	TRBJ2-3	TGTGCCACCAGTGATTATGGGACTAGCGGGCGAGATACGCAGTATTTT	CATSDYGTSGRDTQYF
TRBD1	TRBV28	NA	TRBJ1-2	TGTGCCAGCGATATGTCCTATCAAGGGGGCCCTGGCTACACCTTC	CASDMSYQGGPGYTF
NA	TRBV28	NA	TRBJ1-1	TGTGCCAGCAGTTCCCCCGGGGACACTGAAGCTTTCTTT	CASSSPGDTEAFF